The source of this T cell receptor (beta chain) is a study of T cells expressing NK-cell markers. Turning to the study itself: Among the eight sequenced donors, seven tested HCMV-seropositive and one tested seronegative.

CDR1 is LNHDA, CDR2 SQIVND, per germline (reference sequence). The CDR3 loop spans 13 amino acids. TCRdb reworked the 5' RACE reads into one entry per CDR3 protein, no DNA. The listing records about 380,000 distinct CDR3 sequences. The chain recombines TRBV19 with TRBJ2-3. The sequencing input was blood T cells: a sorted CD56 or NKG2C T cell subset, CD4+ or CD8+ T cells, or bulk PBMC T cells (not recorded which). The source of this sequence is a man between 18 and 69 years old in good health. CDR3 region: CAGSTDKPDTQYF.